This T cell receptor (beta chain) was sequenced during a study of blood T cell repertoires in COVID-19. This clone was observed a single time. Those enrolled, adults aged roughly 18 to 100 years, came from about two dozen US areas. Assignment of participants to cohorts was predicated upon participant-reported clinical history. This CDR3 has 13 residues. The V end lost 7 bases, the J end lost 5 bases, and 14 bases lay between the germline ends. From germline, CDR1 is LNHDA and CDR2 SQIVND (reference sequence). Measured with immunoSEQ multiplex PCR; TCRdb has only the in-frame clones, and not every one. The sample yields about 440,000 clones, 87% seen once.

This clonotype was sampled from a woman between 18 and 29 years old with acute COVID-19. Sequencing was performed on PBMCs or T cells enriched from blood (not recorded which). The rearrangement links TRBV19 to TRBJ2-5, with D maybe TRBD1 (5 bases). The CDR3: CASKKTGGETQYF. Here the CDR3 DNA reads TGTGCCAGTAAAAAAACAGGTGGGGAGACCCAGTACTTC. The whole variable domain, remainder taken from reference TRBV19 and TRBJ2-5, is DGGITQSPKYLFRKEGQNVTLSCEQNLNHDAMYWYRQDPGQGLRLIYYSQIVNDFQKGDIAEGYSVSREKKESFPLTVTSAQKNPTAFYLCASKKTGGETQYFGPGTRLLVL.